A single sample is the source of the 17 T cell receptor beta chains below, sequenced in a study of radiation and T cells in renal cell carcinoma (dated by TCRdb to about 2020). In light of the paper, this sample's time point label describes: baseline pretreatment blood. In the paper's terms, the treatment or condition label means: 15 Gy SBRT to primary tumor, nephrectomy 4 weeks later. Library method: the immunoSEQ multiplex PCR assay. TCRdb retrieved this table from immuneACCESS and kept in-frame rearrangements only. Not all clones are present; in checked studies, unresolved V genes account for under half, and no reason is known for the remainder. In this sample the table shows roughly 100,000 clones, approximately 86% of which occur a single time. The top ten clonotypes cover around 7.9% of the sample. Here the sequenced sample was blood, taken from a patient whose treatment included radiotherapy and nephrectomy. These receptor sequences come from a man aged 50 to 60 with renal cell carcinoma.

V gene TRBV6-5 combines with J gene TRBJ1-3, with D unresolved. Trimming shortened V by 6 bases and J by 0 bases, and 6 bases separated the two germline ends. This CDR3 is built from 13 residues. CDR1 and CDR2 from the germline V gene are MNHEY and SVGAGI. CDR3 loop: CASRTSSGNTIYF. The CDR3 DNA sequence: TGTGCCAGCAGGACGAGCTCTGGAAACACCATATATTTT.

This clone was counted ten times or more. The chain uses TRBV9 and TRBJ2-2; D ambiguous. Trimming cost V 0 bases and J 3 bases, with 6 bases left between them. Germline CDR1 reads SGDLS; CDR2 reads YYNGEE. There are 14 residues in the CDR3. CDR3 loop: CASSVAVHTGELFF. The CDR3 DNA sequence: TGTGCCAGCAGCGTAGCTGTTCACACCGGGGAGCTGTTTTTT. The complete variable domain, with remaining parts taken from reference TRBV9 and TRBJ2-2, reads DSGVTQTPKHLITATGQRVTLRCSPRSGDLSVYWYQQSLDQGLQFLIQYYNGEERAKGNILERFSAQQFPDLHSELNLSSLELGDSALYFCASSVAVHTGELFFGEGSRLTVL.

This chain uses TRBV15 with TRBJ1-2; D gene ambiguous. Germline lookup yields CDR1 LNHNV and CDR2 YYDKDF (reference sequence). Trimming stripped 1 base from V and 7 bases from J, with 13 bases between. The CDR3 is 14 amino acids. CDR3 sequence reads: CATSRADLRSGYTF. The CDR3 nucleotides read TGTGCCACCAGCAGAGCGGATTTAAGGAGTGGCTACACCTTC.

This clone was seen only once. The junction and the germline gene differ at one end; a read error may be behind it. For the CDR3, the DNA is TGTGCTAGCAGCTTAGGCCAGAACTACGAGCAGTACTTC. This translates into CASSLGQNYEQYF. The chain joins TRBV7-7 to TRBJ2-7; D unresolved. CDR3 size: 13 residues. Germline CDR1 SSHAT, CDR2 FNYEAQ (reference sequence).

The J gene is TRBJ1-2, the V gene TRBV28; 9 nucleotides align to TRBD1. The CDR3 runs 15 residues. J was trimmed by 4 bases and V by 6 bases; bases with no gene match: 9. The germline V gene has CDR1 MDHEN and CDR2 SYDVKM. CDR3 nucleotide sequence: TGTGCCAGCAGCGAGACGCCGGGACAGGGCTATGGCTACACCTTC. Translating it yields CASSETPGQGYGYTF.

The genes are TRBV7-9 and TRBJ1-2; possibly TRBD1 for D (5 bases). The CDR3 has 12 residues. CDR1 is SEHNR and CDR2 is FQNEAQ in the germline V gene (reference sequence). V gave up 5 bases and J gave up 5 bases, with 9 bases separating them. DNA of the CDR3: TGTGCCAGCAGCCGGGACCTGTATGGCTACACCTTC. Encoded protein: CASSRDLYGYTF.

This chain uses TRBV2 with TRBJ2-5; D may match TRBD1 or TRBD2 (5 bases each). Per germline, CDR1 SNHLY and CDR2 FYNNEI. Trimming removed 7 bases at V and 2 bases at J, with 26 bases between. CDR3 length: 18 residues. CDR3 in DNA: TGTGCCAGCACCGGAATCCCCCCCCTCGGGGCAGATCAAGAGACCCAGTACTTC. Its protein product is CASTGIPPLGADQETQYF.

This sequence joins TRBV5-8 and TRBJ2-3; no firm D call. CDR1 is SGHTS and CDR2 is YDEGEE in the germline V gene. The CDR3 sequence is 16 residues long. Trimming stripped 2 bases from V and 6 bases from J, with 19 bases between. The CDR3 reads CASSFLRSSPPDTQYF. Here the CDR3 DNA reads TGTGCCAGCAGCTTTTTGCGATCCTCTCCCCCCGATACGCAGTATTTT. Full variable domain (remainder filled in from reference TRBV5-8 and TRBJ2-3): EAGVTQSPTHLIKTRGQQATLRCSPISGHTSVYWYQQALGLGLQFLLWYDEGEERNRGNFPPRFSGRQFPNYSSELNVNALELEDSALYLCASSFLRSSPPDTQYFGPGTRLTVL.

The chain recombines TRBV9 with TRBJ2-1; 7 bases align to TRBD1. CDR3 length: 14 residues. Germline CDR1 and CDR2: SGDLS and YYNGEE. The V and J ends lost 3 bases and 8 bases, in that order; junction bases with no gene match: 8. The chain's CDR3 is CASSAGTAPYEQFF. As DNA, the CDR3 is TGTGCCAGCAGCGCCGGGACAGCGCCCTATGAGCAGTTCTTC.

The count of this clone is one. The chain uses TRBV2 and TRBJ1-5; no reliable D call. The V gene's germline CDR1 is SNHLY and CDR2 FYNNEI. Trimming took off 6 bases at V and 5 bases at J, with 14 bases between the two ends. This CDR3 is 14 amino acids long. DNA for the CDR3: TGTGCCAGCAGCCCGGAGCGTCTAGATCAGCCCCAGCATTTT. As protein: CASSPERLDQPQHF.

This rearrangement joins TRBV2 to TRBJ2-3; 10 bases match TRBD2. The germline gives CDR1 SNHLY, CDR2 FYNNEI. J was trimmed by 2 bases and V by 7 bases; bases with no gene match: 3. This CDR3 spans 14 amino acids. The CDR3 nucleotides are TGTGCCAGCAAGCGGGAGGGCCACACAGATACGCAGTATTTT. Its translation is CASKREGHTDTQYF.

The chain carries TRBV10-1 and TRBJ2-2; D uncertain. The V gene lost 6 bases and the J gene lost 3 bases, with 11 bases spanning the gap. This CDR3 comprises 14 residues. Germline V gene data show CDR1 as WNHNN and CDR2 as SYGVQD (reference sequence). CDR3 sequence: CASRSGVHTGELFF. DNA of the CDR3: TGCGCCAGCAGGAGTGGGGTTCACACCGGGGAGCTGTTTTTT.

The CDR3 DNA is TGTGCCAGCTTCGACAGCTCCTACGAGCAGTACTTC. This sequence encodes CASFDSSYEQYF. The chain recombines TRBV2 with TRBJ2-7; a weak D match, TRBD1 (5 bases). In germline, CDR1 is SNHLY, CDR2 FYNNEI. Trimming took 8 bases from V and 0 from J, leaving 8 bases between them. CDR3 length equals 12 residues. Full variable domain (rest looked up from reference TRBV2 and TRBJ2-7): EPEVTQTPSHQVTQMGQEVILRCVPISNHLYFYWYRQILGQKVEFLVSFYNNEISEKSEIFDDQFSVERPDGSNFTLKIRSTKLEDSAMYFCASFDSSYEQYFGPGTRLTVT.

This clone came up a few times. The chain is built from TRBV5-1 and TRBJ1-5; no firm D call. This CDR3 has 17 amino acids. Germline V gene sequence: CDR1 SGHRS, CDR2 YFSETQ. With 4 bases removed from V and 3 bases from J, the gap between germline ends came to 20 bases. The CDR3 bases are TGCGCCAGCAGCCCCGGGATTCAAGCTCAGGTCAATCAGCCCCAGCATTTT. It is translated as CASSPGIQAQVNQPQHF.

The chain combines TRBV28 with TRBJ1-1, with a tentative D call TRBD1 (5 bases). Deletions cut 2 bases from V and 4 bases from J, with 20 bases between. The CDR3 is 17 amino acids. Germline lookup yields CDR1 MDHEN and CDR2 SYDVKM. The CDR3 nucleotides read TGTGCCAGCAGTTTAATGAAGTGGGGCGCATCGGGCACTGAAGCTTTCTTT. As protein: CASSLMKWGASGTEAFF.

V gene TRBV7-9 combines with J gene TRBJ1-2; 10 nucleotides align to TRBD1. Germline lookup yields CDR1 SEHNR and CDR2 FQNEAQ (reference sequence). This CDR3 has 14 residues. The V and J ends lost 5 bases and 6 bases, in that order; junction bases with no gene match: 6. The CDR3 DNA sequence: TGTGCCAGCAGCCCCTCCGGGACAGGGGATGGCTACACCTTC. Translating it yields CASSPSGTGDGYTF. The complete variable domain, with remaining parts taken from reference TRBV7-9 and TRBJ1-2, reads DTGVSQNPRHKITKRGQNVTFRCDPISEHNRLYWYRQTLGQGPEFLTYFQNEAQLEKSRLLSDRFSAERPKGSFSTLEIQRTEQGDSAMYLCASSPSGTGDGYTFGSGTRLTVV.

The chain carries TRBV6-1 and TRBJ1-5; D uncertain. This CDR3 is built from 12 residues. The germline V gene has CDR1 MNHNS and CDR2 SASEGT. V dropped 3 bases and J dropped 12 bases, with 12 bases sitting between them. The CDR3 coding sequence is TGTGCCAGCAGTGATTATGAGGAGGTCCAGCATTTT. It encodes CASSDYEEVQHF.